A selection of T cell receptor beta chains follows, all from one sample in a study of T-cell reconstitution after alpha-beta-depleted transplantation in children. MiXCR, run by TCRdb on the PCR reads, gives a single entry per CDR3 protein. The profile shows about 610,000 distinct CDR3 sequences, approximately 10% of them singletons. The input for sequencing was PBMCs from the stem cell graft donor, taken from the stem cell graft. The receptor source for this set is a human donor who donated a stem cell graft to a child with acute myeloid leukemia. CDR3s include the opening cysteine and the closing phenylalanine or tryptophan. A D gene is named only where the DNA matches it firmly. The size entry is marked missing in some rows and otherwise reads once, few, many or a size class.

>few|TRBV11-1|TRBJ2-1|16|.
CASSQRVGSSYNEQFF
TGTGCCAGCAGTCAACGGGTGGGGAGCTCCTACAATGAGCAGTTCTTC
>many|TRBV29-1|TRBJ2-1|14|TRBD2
CSVGWGRVSGEQFF
TGCAGCGTTGGATGGGGGAGGGTAAGTGGTGAGCAGTTCTTC
>.|TRBV12-3/TRBV12-4|TRBJ2-1|13|.
CASSSGGWPEQFF
TGTGCCAGCAGTTCCGGGGGTTGGCCTGAGCAGTTCTTC
>many|TRBV6-5|TRBJ2-3|15|TRBD1
CASSPQGAMGHTQYF
TGTGCCAGCAGTCCACAGGGGGCCATGGGCCATACGCAGTATTTT
>many|TRBV11-2|TRBJ2-4|15|.
CASSVTLLAKNIQYF
TGTGCCAGCAGCGTTACTCTCTTAGCCAAAAACATTCAGTACTTC
>few|TRBV28|TRBJ2-7|18|.
CASSSWRSDISPIYEQYF
TGTGCCAGCAGTTCATGGAGATCGGACATTTCTCCCATCTACGAGCAGTACTTC
>few|TRBV20-1|TRBJ1-5|14|TRBD1
CSARATGNNQPQHF
TGCAGTGCTAGAGCGACAGGGAATAATCAGCCCCAGCATTTT
>few|TRBV6-5|TRBJ1-4|14|.
CASSYGGIGEKLFF
TGTGCCAGCAGTTATGGGGGTATTGGGGAAAAACTGTTTTTT
>few|TRBV6-2/TRBV6-3|TRBJ1-2|14|.
CASSTWTDNYGYTF
TGTGCCAGCAGCACCTGGACAGACAACTATGGCTACACCTTC
>few|TRBV20-1|TRBJ2-5|15|.
CSARETRGRRETQYF
TGCAGTGCTAGAGAGACGCGTGGGAGAAGAGAGACCCAGTACTTC
>many|TRBV20-1|TRBJ2-5|15|TRBD2
CSARDLRESMETQYF
TGCAGTGCTAGAGATTTGCGGGAGAGTATGGAGACCCAGTACTTC
>many|TRBV28|TRBJ1-5|16|.
CASIPPRPSPGQPQHF
TGTGCCAGCATCCCCCCTCGGCCTTCCCCGGGGCAGCCCCAGCATTTT
>few|TRBV10-2|TRBJ2-3|12|.
CASSGELDTQYF
TGCGCCAGCAGTGGGGAGCTAGATACGCAGTATTTT
>few|TRBV15|TRBJ2-7|14|.
CATSPTGYPYEQYF
TGTGCCACCAGCCCTACAGGCTACCCCTACGAGCAGTACTTC
>.|TRBV5-1|TRBJ1-1|16|.
CASSFGTGRLNTEAFF
TGCGCCAGCAGCTTTGGCACAGGGAGGTTGAACACTGAAGCTTTCTTT
>many|TRBV5-5|TRBJ2-5|14|.
CASSRDPWAETQYF
TGTGCCAGCAGTCGGGACCCCTGGGCGGAGACCCAGTACTTC
>many|TRBV9|TRBJ2-3|15|TRBD2
CASSSTSGITDTQYF
TGTGCCAGCAGCTCAACTAGCGGCATCACAGATACGCAGTATTTT
>few|TRBV7-2|TRBJ2-7|12|.
CASSSSRHGQYF
TGTGCCAGCAGCTCCAGTAGGCACGGGCAGTACTTC
>many|TRBV11-3|TRBJ2-3|16|TRBD2
CASRHPAGLGTDTQYF
TGTGCCAGCCGCCATCCAGCGGGACTTGGGACAGATACGCAGTATTTT
>few|TRBV4-1|TRBJ1-1|14|TRBD1
CASSRQTGGTEAFF
TGCGCCAGCAGCCGTCAGACAGGGGGGACTGAAGCTTTCTTT
>.|TRBV13|TRBJ1-1|14|.
CASSPETRRFEAFF
TGTGCCAGCAGCCCAGAAACCCGGCGGTTTGAAGCTTTCTTT
>many|TRBV4-2|TRBJ2-7|14|TRBD1
CASSQWTGSSEQYF
TGTGCCAGCAGCCAATGGACAGGGAGCAGCGAGCAGTACTTC
>.|TRBV7-3|TRBJ2-1|16|.
CASSLGGRDPYNEQFF
TGTGCCAGCAGCTTAGGGGGGCGGGACCCCTACAATGAGCAGTTCTTC
>.|TRBV6-1|TRBJ1-1|15|.
CASSERWTVNTEAFF
TGTGCCAGCAGTGAACGTTGGACAGTGAACACTGAAGCTTTCTTT
>.|TRBV3-1|TRBJ2-5|14|.
CASSQGRPQETQYF
TGTGCCAGCAGCCAAGGACGGCCGCAAGAGACCCAGTACTTC
>.|TRBV12-3/TRBV12-4|TRBJ1-5|14|.
CASSLVPSNQPQHF
TGTGCCAGCAGTTTAGTTCCTAGCAATCAGCCCCAGCATTTT
>few|TRBV7-3|TRBJ2-2|15|TRBD2
CASSPGTSYTGELFF
TGTGCCAGCAGCCCCGGGACTAGCTACACCGGGGAGCTGTTTTTT
>.|TRBV2|TRBJ2-1|11|.
CASSDSPYQFF
TGTGCCAGCAGTGACAGCCCGTATCAGTTCTTC
>.|TRBV29-1|TRBJ2-3|15|TRBD2
CSVDETSGPTDTQYF
TGCAGCGTCGACGAGACTAGCGGGCCCACGGATACGCAGTATTTT
>few|TRBV5-1|TRBJ1-1|15|.
CASVETAGGSTEAFF
TGCGCCAGCGTCGAAACCGCCGGAGGGAGCACTGAAGCTTTCTTT
>.|TRBV20-1|TRBJ2-2|14|TRBD1
CSANPQGATGELFF
TGCAGTGCTAACCCCCAGGGGGCTACCGGGGAGCTGTTTTTT
>few|TRBV10-3|TRBJ2-2|12|.
CAPGLYTGELFF
TGTGCTCCGGGACTCTACACCGGGGAGCTGTTTTTT
>few|TRBV7-9|TRBJ1-1|15|.
CASSLPRAPYTEAFF
TGTGCCAGCAGCCTACCGAGGGCGCCTTACACTGAAGCTTTCTTT
>few|TRBV27|TRBJ2-7|15|.
CASSLASKSAYEQYF
TGTGCCAGCAGCCTCGCTTCGAAATCAGCCTACGAGCAGTACTTC
>.|TRBV28|TRBJ2-1|17|.
CASSLFPQGGLYNEQFF
TGTGCCAGCAGTTTATTCCCACAGGGAGGTCTCTACAATGAGCAGTTCTTC
>many|TRBV10-3|TRBJ2-3|16|TRBD1
CAISEPGTAFTDTQYF
TGTGCCATCAGTGAGCCGGGGACAGCGTTCACAGATACGCAGTATTTT
>.|TRBV7-9|TRBJ2-5|14|.
CASSFAGDQETQYF
TGTGCCAGCAGCTTCGCCGGGGACCAAGAGACCCAGTACTTC
>.|TRBV5-1|TRBJ2-1|15|TRBD2
CASAPGLAGGFEQFF
TGCGCCAGCGCGCCGGGACTAGCGGGAGGTTTTGAGCAGTTCTTC
>few|TRBV4-3|TRBJ2-7|17|TRBD1
CASSPTSTGLSSYEQYF
TGCGCCAGCAGCCCGACGTCGACAGGGTTGAGCTCCTACGAGCAGTACTTC
>few|TRBV20-1|TRBJ2-1|12|TRBD2
CSVAGGFNEQFF
TGCAGTGTAGCGGGAGGGTTCAATGAGCAGTTCTTC
>few|TRBV20-1|TRBJ2-1|18|TRBD2
CSAKGGLTGTRDYNEQFF
TGCAGTGCTAAAGGGGGATTGACCGGGACTAGGGACTACAATGAGCAGTTCTTC
>once|TRBV4-2|TRBJ2-5|15|.
CASSPFPREVETQYF
TGTGCCAGCAGCCCATTCCCCCGTGAAGTGGAGACCCAGTACTTC
>.|TRBV6-2/TRBV6-3|TRBJ1-2|13|TRBD1
CASRPQGSGGYTF
TGTGCCAGCAGGCCACAGGGGTCGGGAGGCTACACCTTC
>few|TRBV11-3|TRBJ1-1|13|.
CASSPDPNTEAFF
TGTGCCAGCAGCCCGGACCCTAACACTGAAGCTTTCTTT
>.|TRBV10-3|TRBJ2-5|14|TRBD2
CAISEPGLAETQYF
TGTGCCATCAGTGAGCCCGGACTAGCGGAGACCCAGTACTTC
>.|TRBV29-1|TRBJ2-2|15|TRBD2
CSVALTGGPTGELFF
TGCAGCGTTGCCCTTACGGGAGGGCCTACCGGGGAGCTGTTTTTT
>many|TRBV12-3/TRBV12-4|TRBJ2-7|15|.
CASSLGHGQQYEQYF
TGTGCCAGCAGTTTAGGCCACGGACAACAATACGAGCAGTACTTC
>many|TRBV27|TRBJ2-6|16|.
CASSSGQLSGANVLTF
TGTGCCAGCAGCTCGGGACAACTCTCTGGGGCCAACGTCCTGACTTTC
>few|TRBV7-9|TRBJ2-7|14|.
CASNHGAEFGEQYF
TGTGCCAGCAACCACGGGGCGGAGTTCGGCGAGCAGTACTTC
>.|TRBV20-1|TRBJ2-1|17|.
CSVSPTGTLGLGNEQFF
TGCAGTGTTAGCCCCACAGGGACACTTGGACTAGGCAATGAGCAGTTCTTC
>many|TRBV7-6|TRBJ2-3|16|.
CASSLGSGGSTDTQYF
TGTGCCAGCAGCTTAGGGAGCGGAGGGAGCACAGATACGCAGTATTTT
>.|TRBV29-1|TRBJ2-3|13|.
CSVVNRVEDTQYF
TGCAGCGTTGTAAACAGGGTGGAAGATACGCAGTATTTT
>many|TRBV20-1|TRBJ2-3|14|.
CSAPGRGMTDTQYF
TGCAGTGCCCCGGGCCGAGGGATGACAGATACGCAGTATTTT
>.|TRBV20-1|TRBJ1-5|17|.
CSARAVNVDLYNQPQHF
TGCAGTGCTAGAGCAGTAAACGTAGACCTTTACAATCAGCCCCAGCATTTT
>.|TRBV6-5|TRBJ2-7|16|TRBD2
CASSYSITSGRYEQYF
TGTGCCAGCAGTTACTCGATAACTAGCGGGAGATACGAGCAGTACTTC
>many|TRBV29-1|TRBJ2-3|11|.
CSGRGTDTQYF
TGCAGCGGGAGGGGGACAGATACGCAGTATTTT
>few|TRBV28|TRBJ2-5|16|.
CASSRGIAGQEETQYF
TGTGCCAGCAGCCGGGGTATAGCAGGACAAGAAGAGACCCAGTACTTC